Shown below are 25 T cell receptor beta chains from a single sample sequenced in a study of blood T cell repertoires in COVID-19. Some clones are missing from TCRdb's copy, which holds only in-frame ones; the method was immunoSEQ multiplex PCR. Of about 84,000 clones listed, over 90% were seen once; the top ten hold around 4%. Sequencing input: peripheral blood. The receptors were sampled from a human donor with active COVID-19. The donor label of this sample is uncertain.

This clone was seen a single time. The rearrangement links TRBV5-8 to TRBJ2-7; 8 bases line up with TRBD1. Germline CDR1 SGHTS, CDR2 YDEGEE. The CDR3 sequence is 14 residues long. V trimming: 4 bases; J trimming: 4 bases; junction bases outside the gene matches: 7. CDR3 sequence: CASSTGQGRYEQYF. DNA of the CDR3: TGTGCCAGCAGCACAGGACAGGGTAGGTACGAGCAGTACTTC.

The V call is TRBV7-9, the J call TRBJ2-2, with D possibly being TRBD1 (6 bases). Germline CDR1 SEHNR, CDR2 FQNEAQ (reference sequence). This CDR3 contains 15 residues. Trimming stripped 5 bases from V and 4 bases from J, with 14 bases between. CDR3 nucleotides: TGTGCCAGCAGCCATACACAGGGACCCACCGGGGAGCTGTTTTTT. Translation gives CASSHTQGPTGELFF.

V usage is TRBV29-1 and J usage is TRBJ2-7, with a tentative D call TRBD2 (7 bases). The CDR3 is made up of 13 amino acids. Germline CDR1 SQVTM, CDR2 ANQGSEA. Trimming pared 2 bases from V and 3 bases from J, leaving 11 bases between. DNA of the CDR3: TGCAGCGTTGAAAAAGGGGGGGGCTACGAGCAGTACTTC. As protein: CSVEKGGGYEQYF.

This clone was detected only once. The rearrangement links TRBV7-9 to TRBJ2-3, with 7 bases fitting TRBD2. Losses at the gene ends were 1 base for V and 6 bases for J; bases not matched to a gene: 1. This CDR3 region has 13 residues. Germline V gene data show CDR1 as SEHNR and CDR2 as FQNEAQ (reference sequence). CDR3 in amino acids: CASSLERGDTQYF. The CDR3 DNA reads TGTGCCAGCAGCTTAGAGCGGGGTGATACGCAGTATTTT.

This clone was detected once. This chain joins TRBV11-2 and TRBJ2-1; TRBD1 aligns across 8 bases. Germline CDR1 reads SGHAT; CDR2 reads FQNNGV. The trim removed 0 bases at V and 7 bases at J, leaving 5 bases unmatched. This CDR3 has 15 amino acids. Written as DNA, the CDR3 is TGTGCCAGCAGCTTAGACAGGGGGCTTTTGAATGAGCAGTTCTTC. Translating it yields CASSLDRGLLNEQFF.

The chain couples TRBV12-3 or TRBV12-4 to TRBJ1-2, with TRBD1 matching 7 bases. The CDR3 sequence is 13 residues long. V shed 7 bases, J shed 4 bases, and the junction held 6 bases outside the gene matches. CDR3 nucleotide sequence: TGTGCCAGCATCGCGGACAGGTTCTATGGCTACACCTTC. Translated, it gives CASIADRFYGYTF.

The chain couples TRBV7-9 to TRBJ2-1; a possible D gene is TRBD2 (5 bases). The ends were cut back, 3 bases at V and 10 bases at J, with 13 bases in the middle. CDR1 SEHNR and CDR2 FQNEAQ come from the germline V gene (reference sequence). CDR3 length: 13 residues. CDR3 residues: CASSLFDPGEQFF. The CDR3 nucleotides read TGTGCCAGCAGCTTGTTTGACCCGGGGGAGCAGTTCTTC.

The chain has TRBV7-9 and TRBJ2-7; D is unclear. V was clipped by 7 bases and J by 2 bases, with 9 bases between them. This CDR3 has 12 amino acids. CDR1 is SEHNR and CDR2 is FQNEAQ in the germline V gene (reference sequence). The CDR3 DNA reads TGTGCCAGCAACGGCGGAGCCTACGAGCAGTACTTC. Protein product: CASNGGAYEQYF. The variable domain in full, completed from reference TRBV7-9 and TRBJ2-7, reads DTGVSQNPRHKITKRGQNVTFRCDPISEHNRLYWYRQTLGQGPEFLTYFQNEAQLEKSRLLSDRFSAERPKGSFSTLEIQRTEQGDSAMYLCASNGGAYEQYFGPGTRLTVT.

V usage is TRBV10-1 and J usage is TRBJ2-1, with D perhaps TRBD1 (5 bases). Germline V CDR1 and CDR2: WNHNN, SYGVQD (reference sequence). V shed 2 bases and J shed 6 bases, with 14 bases lying between them. CDR3 length: 15 amino acids. CDR3 sequence reads: CASSERWLGVNEQFF. CDR3 DNA sequence: TGCGCCAGCAGTGAGAGGTGGCTAGGGGTCAATGAGCAGTTCTTC.

The V gene is TRBV7-2, the J gene TRBJ1-2, with D hard to call. This CDR3 has 13 amino acids. Germline loops: CDR1 SGHTA, CDR2 FQGNSA. Trimming removed 6 bases from V and 6 bases from J, with 14 bases in between. DNA of the CDR3: TGTGCCAGCAGTCTAGACGGCGGGAATGGCTACACCTTC. This encodes CASSLDGGNGYTF.

V gene TRBV27 combines with J gene TRBJ2-5; TRBD2 agrees at 10 bases. The CDR3 extends over 15 amino acids. The V segment lost 8 bases and the J segment 5 bases; nucleotides outside the gene matches: 11. The germline V gene encodes CDR1 MNHEY and CDR2 SMNVEV (reference sequence). In DNA form, the CDR3 reads TGTGCCAGCCGGTCTAGCGGGGGAGGTGGTGAGACCCAGTACTTC. Translation: CASRSSGGGGETQYF.

The rearrangement joins TRBV19 to TRBJ2-3, with D possibly TRBD2 on 6 matching bases. The ends were cut back, 5 bases at V and 2 bases at J, with 14 bases in the middle. The CDR3 is 15 residues long. Germline V gene data show CDR1 as LNHDA and CDR2 as SQIVND (reference sequence). Here the CDR3 reads CASSVLASATDTQYF. DNA for the CDR3: TGTGCCAGTAGTGTACTAGCTTCCGCCACAGATACGCAGTATTTT.

This clone appeared once. This chain connects TRBV3-1 (or the pseudogene TRBV3-2) to TRBJ2-1; D is uncertain. This CDR3 has 14 amino acids. Germline CDR1 and CDR2: LGHDT and YNNKEL (reference sequence). V gave up 0 bases and J gave up 15 bases, with 18 bases separating them. This CDR3 reads CASSQESPPTPRFF. CDR3 coding DNA: TGTGCCAGCAGCCAAGAAAGCCCCCCTACGCCCCGGTTCTTC.

The rearrangement links TRBV25-1 to TRBJ1-4; tentative D call: TRBD1 (5 bases). The CDR3 sequence is 15 residues long. Per the germline V gene, CDR1 is MGHDK and CDR2 is SYGVNS. V lost 8 bases and J lost 7, with 20 bases in between. CDR3 region: CASGGPRTGVEKLFF. CDR3 DNA sequence: TGTGCCAGCGGAGGTCCAAGGACGGGGGTTGAAAAACTGTTTTTT.

This clone has a handful of counts. The chain recombines TRBV19 with TRBJ1-5; TRBD1 is a possible D gene (6 bases). This CDR3 has 13 residues. V was clipped by 10 bases and J by 3 bases, with 13 bases between them. The germline CDR1 and CDR2 sequences are LNHDA and SQIVND (reference sequence). CDR3 in amino acids: CATAAGVNQPQHF. DNA of the CDR3: TGTGCCACGGCAGCAGGGGTCAATCAGCCCCAGCATTTT.

This clone was detected once. The chain joins TRBV20-1 to TRBJ1-5, with D perhaps TRBD1 (6 bases). Germline CDR1 and CDR2: DFQATT and SNEGSKA (reference sequence). This CDR3 has 13 amino acids. V lost 3 bases and J 3 bases, leaving 9 bases between the germline ends. CDR3 coding DNA: TGCAGTGCTAGTCAGGGGTCCAATCAGCCCCAGCATTTT. It specifies CSASQGSNQPQHF.

The J gene is TRBJ1-1, the V gene TRBV29-1, with 7 bases matching TRBD1. V trimming: 5 bases; J trimming: 4 bases; junction bases outside the gene matches: 7. The germline V gene has CDR1 SQVTM and CDR2 ANQGSEA. The CDR3 is 13 residues long. CDR3 coding DNA: TGCAGCGTTCCCTCCGGGACAGCCACTGAAGCTTTCTTT. This codes for CSVPSGTATEAFF.

This clone occurred a few times. The J gene is TRBJ1-5, the V gene TRBV6-5, with D maybe TRBD1 (5 bases). V was shortened by 2 bases and J by 2 bases, with 10 bases between the two germline ends. The germline gives CDR1 MNHEY, CDR2 SVGAGI. This CDR3 contains 15 residues. The DNA of the CDR3 is TGTGCCAGCAGTTACATGCGGGGCGGCAATCAGCCCCAGCATTTT. Amino acid sequence: CASSYMRGGNQPQHF.

The chain combines TRBV6-5 with TRBJ2-7; the D gene is possibly TRBD2 (6 bases). CDR1 is MNHEY and CDR2 is SVGAGI in the germline V gene. This CDR3 contains 13 residues. Trimming pared 6 bases from V and 6 bases from J, leaving 15 bases between. The CDR3 protein is CASRRTPGLEQYF. CDR3 in DNA: TGTGCCAGCAGACGAACCCCGGGACTCGAGCAGTACTTC.

This chain uses TRBV5-1 with TRBJ2-5, with D perhaps matching TRBD2 (6 bases). Germline V lookup: CDR1 SGHRS, CDR2 YFSETQ. This CDR3 is 13 amino acids long. The V end lost 4 bases, the J end lost 7 bases, and 14 bases lay between the germline ends. The CDR3 sequence is CASSPGGPRTQYF. The DNA for the CDR3 is TGCGCCAGCAGCCCCGGGGGTCCGCGGACCCAGTACTTC.

This clone was counted a single time. V usage is TRBV21-1 and J usage is TRBJ2-4; the DNA was not used to check the table's D call, TRBD1. TRBV21-1 constitutes a pseudogene. This CDR3 region has 17 residues. DNA for the CDR3: TGTGCCAGCAGCACCTGGACAGGAGGGCTGGCCAAAAACATTCAGTACTTC. Translated, it gives CASSTWTGGLAKNIQYF.

This clone is a singleton in its sample. V and J are TRBV12-3 or TRBV12-4 and TRBJ1-2, with D uncertain. This CDR3 has 13 residues. V lost 0 bases to trimming and J lost 6 bases, with 8 bases between them. Here the CDR3 DNA reads TGTGCCAGCAGTTTAGCGCTTGCGGATGGCTACACCTTC. Its protein product is CASSLALADGYTF.

The chain combines TRBV6-2 or TRBV6-3 with TRBJ2-3; 7 bases are shared with TRBD2. V shed 3 bases and J 4 bases; nucleotides not matched to a gene: 4. CDR3 size: 14 residues. CDR1 and CDR2 from the germline V gene are MNHEY and SVGEGT. In nucleotides, the CDR3 is TGTGCCAGCAGTTATAACGCGGGAGCAGATACGCAGTATTTT. Protein sequence: CASSYNAGADTQYF.

This sequence joins TRBV27 and TRBJ1-6; D is perhaps TRBD1 (6 bases). CDR3 size: 15 residues. CDR1 is MNHEY and CDR2 is SMNVEV in the germline V gene (reference sequence). Trimming removed 6 bases from V and 8 bases from J, with 17 bases in between. The CDR3, as DNA: TGTGCCAGCAGGGACAGTAATCGGGATTATTCACCCCTCCACTTT. It encodes CASRDSNRDYSPLHF.

The chain combines TRBV5-1 with TRBJ2-3; D uncertain. This CDR3 has 15 residues. Germline V gives CDR1 SGHRS, CDR2 YFSETQ. V gave up 3 bases and J gave up 5 bases, with 16 bases separating them. For the CDR3, the DNA is TGCGCCAGCAGCTCCCCGGGTACCTCGGGAGATACGCAGTATTTT. Protein: CASSSPGTSGDTQYF.